This TCR beta chain emerged from a study of cytomegalovirus exposure and HLA in healthy donors. Points from the study as a whole: Across all donors, roughly uniform sequencing depth was an assumption of the presence/absence analyses. Reportedly, TCR beta sequences accurately predicted HLA-A and HLA-B alleles in most subjects. Apparent HLA restriction characterized most CMV-associated TCR beta chains in a later analysis.

There are many counts of this clone. The target antigen is unknown. This CDR3 is 14 amino acids long. Trimming shortened V by 5 bases and J by 9 bases, and 14 bases separated the two germline ends. Germline-derived CDR1 and CDR2 are LNHDA and SQIVND (reference sequence). Vbeta (60) and Jbeta (13) primers were used in the PCR. Clones were sequenced by immunoSEQ multiplex PCR, and TCRdb holds only the in-frame ones, with some missing. The data show roughly 200,000 clones, with 70% to 80% seen just once and roughly an eighth held by the top ten. The receptor comes from a woman aged 25 to 39 in good health and CMV-seropositive. This chain connects TRBV19 to TRBJ1-6; possibly TRBD1 for D (5 bases). Material for sequencing was PBMCs. CDR3 sequence reads: CASSPSGETSPLHF. CDR3 coding DNA: TGTGCCAGTAGTCCCTCGGGGGAGACTTCACCCCTCCACTTT.